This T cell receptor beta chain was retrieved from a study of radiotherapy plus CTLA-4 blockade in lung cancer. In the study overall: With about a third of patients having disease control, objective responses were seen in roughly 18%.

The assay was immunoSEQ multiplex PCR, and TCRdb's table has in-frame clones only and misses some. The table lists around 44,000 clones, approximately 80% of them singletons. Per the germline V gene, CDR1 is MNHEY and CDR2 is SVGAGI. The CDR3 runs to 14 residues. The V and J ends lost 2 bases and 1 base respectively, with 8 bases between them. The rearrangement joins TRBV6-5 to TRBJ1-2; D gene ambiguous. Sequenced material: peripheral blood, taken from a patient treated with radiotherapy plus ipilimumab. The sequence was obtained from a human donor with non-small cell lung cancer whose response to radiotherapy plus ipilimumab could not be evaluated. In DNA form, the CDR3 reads TGTGCCAGCAGTTACGCCGGGATTAACTATGGCTACACCTTC. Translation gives CASSYAGINYGYTF.